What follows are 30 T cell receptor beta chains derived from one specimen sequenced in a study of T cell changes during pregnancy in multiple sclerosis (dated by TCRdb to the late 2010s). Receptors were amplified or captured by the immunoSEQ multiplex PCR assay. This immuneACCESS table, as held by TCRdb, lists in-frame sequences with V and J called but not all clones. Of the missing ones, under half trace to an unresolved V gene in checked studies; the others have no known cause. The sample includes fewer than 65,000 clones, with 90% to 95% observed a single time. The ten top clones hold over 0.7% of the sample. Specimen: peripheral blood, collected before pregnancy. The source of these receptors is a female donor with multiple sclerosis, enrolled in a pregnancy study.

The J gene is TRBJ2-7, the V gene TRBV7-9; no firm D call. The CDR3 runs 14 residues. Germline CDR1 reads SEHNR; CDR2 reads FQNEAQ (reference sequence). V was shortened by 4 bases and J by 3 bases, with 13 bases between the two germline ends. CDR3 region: CASSYPELNYEQYF. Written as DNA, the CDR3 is TGTGCCAGCAGCTACCCTGAACTCAACTACGAGCAGTACTTC. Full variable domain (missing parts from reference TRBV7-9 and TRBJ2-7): DTGVSQNPRHKITKRGQNVTFRCDPISEHNRLYWYRQTLGQGPEFLTYFQNEAQLEKSRLLSDRFSAERPKGSFSTLEIQRTEQGDSAMYLCASSYPELNYEQYFGPGTRLTVT.

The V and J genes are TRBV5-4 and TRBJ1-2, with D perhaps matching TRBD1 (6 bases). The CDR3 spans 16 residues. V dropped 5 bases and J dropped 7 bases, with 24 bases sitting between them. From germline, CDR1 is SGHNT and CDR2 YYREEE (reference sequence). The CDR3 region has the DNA TGTGCCAGCAGGCCTAGGGGGGGCGAGTCCTGGAGTGGCTACACCTTC. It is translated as CASRPRGGESWSGYTF.

CDR3 DNA: TGTGCCAGCAGCCCGATGCCGCTATCTGGAGCCTACAATGAGCAGTTCTTC. The encoded protein is CASSPMPLSGAYNEQFF. V usage is TRBV7-2 and J usage is TRBJ2-1; D gene uncertain. The V and J ends lost 5 bases and 2 bases respectively, with 19 bases between them. Germline V gene sequence: CDR1 SGHTA, CDR2 FQGNSA. The length of the CDR3 is 17 residues.

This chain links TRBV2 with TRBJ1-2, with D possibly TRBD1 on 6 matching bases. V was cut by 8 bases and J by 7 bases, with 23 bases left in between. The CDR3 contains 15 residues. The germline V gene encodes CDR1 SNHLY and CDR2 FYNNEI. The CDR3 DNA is TGTGCCAGCGCCCCGTCGTCAGGGGCAGTGGCTGGCTACACCTTC. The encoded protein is CASAPSSGAVAGYTF.

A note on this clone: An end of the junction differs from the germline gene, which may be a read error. The CDR3 is CASSVGLGHAGYSSPLHF. The CDR3 DNA sequence: TGTGCCAGCAGCGTTGGCTTGGGTCACGCGGGTTATAGTTCACCCCTCCACTTT. The chain joins TRBV9 to TRBJ1-6, with D unclear. In germline, CDR1 is SGDLS, CDR2 YYNGEE. The CDR3 is made up of 18 amino acids.

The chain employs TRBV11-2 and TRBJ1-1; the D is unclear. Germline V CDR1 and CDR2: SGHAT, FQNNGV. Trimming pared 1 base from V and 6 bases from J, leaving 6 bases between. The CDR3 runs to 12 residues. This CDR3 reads CASSLGAPEAFF. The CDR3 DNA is TGTGCCAGCAGCTTAGGGGCACCTGAAGCTTTCTTT.

The CDR3 nucleotides are TGCGCCAGCAGCGTACAACAGGTCCCCGGGGAGCTGTTTTTT. Its translation: CASSVQQVPGELFF. This chain uses TRBV5-1 with TRBJ2-2; D is perhaps TRBD1 (5 bases). Looked up from germline, CDR1 is SGHRS and CDR2 is YFSETQ. The CDR3 runs 14 residues. V lost 4 bases, J lost 6 bases, and 13 bases lay in between. Using reference TRBV5-1 and TRBJ2-2 for the parts outside the CDR3, the full variable domain is KAGVTQTPRYLIKTRGQQVTLSCSPISGHRSVSWYQQTPGQGLQFLFEYFSETQRNKGNFPGRFSGRQFSNSRSEMNVSTLELGDSALYLCASSVQQVPGELFFGEGSRLTVL.

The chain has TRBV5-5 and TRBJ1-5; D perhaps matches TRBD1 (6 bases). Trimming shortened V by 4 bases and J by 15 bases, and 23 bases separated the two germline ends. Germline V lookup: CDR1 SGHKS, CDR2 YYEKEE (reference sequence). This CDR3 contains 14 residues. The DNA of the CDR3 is TGTGCCAGCAGCCTAAACTCACAGGGAGATGAGGGGCATTTT. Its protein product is CASSLNSQGDEGHF.

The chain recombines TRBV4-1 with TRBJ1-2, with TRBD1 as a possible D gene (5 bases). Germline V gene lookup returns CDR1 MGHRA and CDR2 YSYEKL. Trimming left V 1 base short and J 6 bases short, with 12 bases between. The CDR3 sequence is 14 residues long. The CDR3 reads CASSQGGGLDGYTF. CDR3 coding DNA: TGCGCCAGCAGCCAAGGGGGGGGTCTCGATGGCTACACCTTC.

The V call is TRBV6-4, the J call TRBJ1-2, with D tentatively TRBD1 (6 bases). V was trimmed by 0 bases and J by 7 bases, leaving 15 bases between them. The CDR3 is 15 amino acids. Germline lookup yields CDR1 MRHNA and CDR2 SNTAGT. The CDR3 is CASSDSIQGGRGYTF. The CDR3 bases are TGTGCCAGCAGTGACTCGATACAGGGCGGTCGTGGCTACACCTTC.

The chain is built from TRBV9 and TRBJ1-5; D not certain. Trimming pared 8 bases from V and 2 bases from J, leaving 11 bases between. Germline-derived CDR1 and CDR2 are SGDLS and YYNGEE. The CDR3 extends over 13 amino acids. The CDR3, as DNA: TGTGCCAGATTCGGGTTTGGCAATCAGCCCCAGCATTTT. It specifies CARFGFGNQPQHF.

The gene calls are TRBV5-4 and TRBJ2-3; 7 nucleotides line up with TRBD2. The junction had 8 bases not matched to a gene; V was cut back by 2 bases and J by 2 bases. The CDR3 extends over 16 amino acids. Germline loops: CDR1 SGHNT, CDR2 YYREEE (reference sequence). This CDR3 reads CASSFGGGTATDTQYF. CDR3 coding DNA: TGTGCCAGCAGCTTTGGGGGGGGGACGGCCACAGATACGCAGTATTTT.

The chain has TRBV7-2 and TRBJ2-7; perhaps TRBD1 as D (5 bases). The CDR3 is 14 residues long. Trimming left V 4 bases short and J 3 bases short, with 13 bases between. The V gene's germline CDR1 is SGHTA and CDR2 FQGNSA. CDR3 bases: TGTGCCAGCAGCTCGCAGGGCAGGGACTACGAGCAGTACTTC. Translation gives CASSSQGRDYEQYF.

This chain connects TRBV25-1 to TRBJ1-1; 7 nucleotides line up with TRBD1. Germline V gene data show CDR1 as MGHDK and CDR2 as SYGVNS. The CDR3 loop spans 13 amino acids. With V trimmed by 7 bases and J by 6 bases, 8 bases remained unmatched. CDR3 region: CASTSRQGAEAFF. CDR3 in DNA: TGTGCCAGCACCTCTCGACAGGGCGCTGAAGCTTTCTTT.

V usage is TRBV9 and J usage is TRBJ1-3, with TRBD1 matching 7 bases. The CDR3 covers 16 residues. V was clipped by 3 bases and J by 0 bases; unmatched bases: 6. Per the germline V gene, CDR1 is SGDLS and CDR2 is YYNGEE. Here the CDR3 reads CASSGTDRRSGNTIYF. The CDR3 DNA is TGTGCCAGCAGCGGAACGGACAGGCGCTCTGGAAACACCATATATTTT. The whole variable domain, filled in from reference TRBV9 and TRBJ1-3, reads DSGVTQTPKHLITATGQRVTLRCSPRSGDLSVYWYQQSLDQGLQFLIQYYNGEERAKGNILERFSAQQFPDLHSELNLSSLELGDSALYFCASSGTDRRSGNTIYFGEGSWLTVV.

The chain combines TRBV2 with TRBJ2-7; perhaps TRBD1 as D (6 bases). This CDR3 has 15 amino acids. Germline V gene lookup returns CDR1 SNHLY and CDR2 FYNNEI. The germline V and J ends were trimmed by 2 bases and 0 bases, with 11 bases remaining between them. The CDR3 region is CASSENRAISYEQYF. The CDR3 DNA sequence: TGTGCCAGCAGTGAAAACAGGGCTATCTCCTACGAGCAGTACTTC.

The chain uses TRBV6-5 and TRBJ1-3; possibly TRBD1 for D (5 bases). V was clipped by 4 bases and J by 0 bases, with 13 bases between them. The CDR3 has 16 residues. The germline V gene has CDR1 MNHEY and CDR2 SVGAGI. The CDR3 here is CASSSTDRPSGNTIYF. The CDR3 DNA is TGTGCCAGCAGTTCCACCGACAGACCCTCTGGAAACACCATATATTTT.

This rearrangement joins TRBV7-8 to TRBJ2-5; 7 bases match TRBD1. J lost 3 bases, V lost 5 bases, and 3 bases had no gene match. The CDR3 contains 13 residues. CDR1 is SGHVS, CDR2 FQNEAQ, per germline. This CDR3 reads CASSPGQEETQYF. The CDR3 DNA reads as TGTGCCAGCAGCCCCGGACAGGAAGAGACCCAGTACTTC.

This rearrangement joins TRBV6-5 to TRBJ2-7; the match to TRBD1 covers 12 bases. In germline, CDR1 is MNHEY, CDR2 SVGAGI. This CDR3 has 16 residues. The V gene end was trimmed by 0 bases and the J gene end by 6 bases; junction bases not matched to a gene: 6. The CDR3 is CASSYSRGQGASEQYF. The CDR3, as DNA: TGTGCCAGCAGTTACTCGCGGGGACAGGGGGCCAGCGAGCAGTACTTC.

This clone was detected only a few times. This CDR3 reads CASSLDRNQNQPQHF. The CDR3 DNA is TGTGCCAGCAGTCTCGACAGAAATCAAAATCAGCCCCAGCATTTT. This chain uses TRBV6-5 with TRBJ1-5, with D possibly TRBD1 on 5 matching bases. Germline V gives CDR1 MNHEY, CDR2 SVGAGI. The CDR3 spans 15 residues. The ends were cut back, 5 bases at V and 4 bases at J, with 15 bases in the middle.

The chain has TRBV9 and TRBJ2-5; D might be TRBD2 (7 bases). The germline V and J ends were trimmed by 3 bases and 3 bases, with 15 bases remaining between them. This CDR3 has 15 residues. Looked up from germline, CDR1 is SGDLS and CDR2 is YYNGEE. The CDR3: CASSAQGGGEETQYF. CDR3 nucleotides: TGTGCCAGCAGCGCCCAAGGGGGGGGCGAAGAGACCCAGTACTTC.

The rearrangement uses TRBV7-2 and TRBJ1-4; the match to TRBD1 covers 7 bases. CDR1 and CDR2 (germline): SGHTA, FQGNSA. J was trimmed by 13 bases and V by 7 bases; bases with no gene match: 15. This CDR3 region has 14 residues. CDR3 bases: TGTGCCAGCACCTTTAGTAGACAGGGCAATTTACTGTTTTTT. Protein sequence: CASTFSRQGNLLFF.

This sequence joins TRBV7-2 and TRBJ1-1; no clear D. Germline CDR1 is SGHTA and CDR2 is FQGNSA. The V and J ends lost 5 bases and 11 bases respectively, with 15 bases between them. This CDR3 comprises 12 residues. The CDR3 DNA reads TGTGCCAGCAGCCCCGCCCCCTCCGGGGCTTTCTTT. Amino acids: CASSPAPSGAFF.

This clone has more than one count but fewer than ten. This chain's CDR3 is CASSPGTGGLDTQYF. In nucleotides, the CDR3 is TGTGCCAGCAGCCCCGGGACAGGGGGCTTGGATACGCAGTATTTT. The gene calls are TRBV6-4 and TRBJ2-3; 12 positions match TRBD1. After removal of 6 bases from V and 6 bases from J, the junction contained 7 bases not matched to a gene. CDR1 is MRHNA and CDR2 is SNTAGT in the germline V gene. The length of the CDR3 is 15 residues.

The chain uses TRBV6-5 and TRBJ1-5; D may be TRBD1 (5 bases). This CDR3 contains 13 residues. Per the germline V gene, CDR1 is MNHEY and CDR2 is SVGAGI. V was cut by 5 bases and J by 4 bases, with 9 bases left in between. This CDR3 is CASSRTHNQPQHF. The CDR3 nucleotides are TGTGCCAGCAGTCGGACACATAATCAGCCCCAGCATTTT.

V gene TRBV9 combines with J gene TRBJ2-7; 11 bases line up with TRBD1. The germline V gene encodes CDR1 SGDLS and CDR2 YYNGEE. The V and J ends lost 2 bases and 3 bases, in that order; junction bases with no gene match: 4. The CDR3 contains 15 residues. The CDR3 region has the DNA TGTGCCAGCAGCGTGGGGACAGGGGGAGACTACGAGCAGTACTTC. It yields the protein CASSVGTGGDYEQYF.

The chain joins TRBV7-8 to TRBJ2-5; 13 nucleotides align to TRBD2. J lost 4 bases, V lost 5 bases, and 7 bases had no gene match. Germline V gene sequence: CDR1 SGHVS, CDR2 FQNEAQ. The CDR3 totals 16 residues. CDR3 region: CASSPGTSGARETQYF. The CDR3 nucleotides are TGTGCCAGCAGCCCCGGGACTAGCGGGGCCCGAGAGACCCAGTACTTC. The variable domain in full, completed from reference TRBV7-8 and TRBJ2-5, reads GAGVSQSPRYKVAKRGQDVALRCDPISGHVSLFWYQQALGQGPEFLTYFQNEAQLDKSGLPSDRFFAERPEGSVSTLKIQRTQQEDSAVYLCASSPGTSGARETQYFGPGTRLLVL.

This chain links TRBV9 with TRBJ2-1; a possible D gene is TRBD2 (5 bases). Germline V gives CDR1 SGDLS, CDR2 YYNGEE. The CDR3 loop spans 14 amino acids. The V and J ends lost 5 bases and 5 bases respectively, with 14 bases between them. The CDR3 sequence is CASSETGKNNEQFF. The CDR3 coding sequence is TGTGCCAGCAGTGAAACCGGGAAAAACAATGAGCAGTTCTTC.

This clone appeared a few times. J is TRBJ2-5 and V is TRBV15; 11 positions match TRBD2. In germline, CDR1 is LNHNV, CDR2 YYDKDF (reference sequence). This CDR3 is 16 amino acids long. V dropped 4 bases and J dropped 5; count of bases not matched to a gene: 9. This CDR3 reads CATSMGSSGGRETQYF. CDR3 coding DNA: TGTGCCACCAGCATGGGCTCTAGCGGGGGGCGGGAGACCCAGTACTTC.

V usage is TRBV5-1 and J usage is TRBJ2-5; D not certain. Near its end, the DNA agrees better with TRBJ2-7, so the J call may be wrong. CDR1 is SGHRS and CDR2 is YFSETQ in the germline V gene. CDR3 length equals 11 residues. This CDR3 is CASSYSYEQYF. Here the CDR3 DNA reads TGCGCCAGCAGCTACTCCTACGAGCAGTACTTC.